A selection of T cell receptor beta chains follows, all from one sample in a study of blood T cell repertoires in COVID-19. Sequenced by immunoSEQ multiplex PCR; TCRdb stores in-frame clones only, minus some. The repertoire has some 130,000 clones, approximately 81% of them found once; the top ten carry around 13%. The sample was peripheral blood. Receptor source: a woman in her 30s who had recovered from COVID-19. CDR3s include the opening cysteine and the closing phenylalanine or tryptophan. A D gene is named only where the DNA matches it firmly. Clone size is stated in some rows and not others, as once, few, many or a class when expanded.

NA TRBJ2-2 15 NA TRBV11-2 TGTGCCAGCAGCTTAGTTAAAACTTACCCCGGGGAGCTGTTTTTT CASSLVKTYPGELFF
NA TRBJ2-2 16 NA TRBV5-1 TGCGCCAGCAGCTTTAAACAGGGTAGGAACACCGGGGAGCTGTTTTTT CASSFKQGRNTGELFF
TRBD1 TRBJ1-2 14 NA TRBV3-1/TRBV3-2 TGTGCCAGCAGCCAAAATGGACAGGGGAACGGCTACACCTTC CASSQNGQGNGYTF
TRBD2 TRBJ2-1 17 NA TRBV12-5 TGTGCTAGTGGGGAGCGGGAGCGGCCTTTCTCCTACAATGAGCAGTTCTTC CASGERERPFSYNEQFF
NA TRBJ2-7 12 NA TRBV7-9 TGTGCCAGCAGCTTACAGCAGGGTGAGCAGTACTTC CASSLQQGEQYF
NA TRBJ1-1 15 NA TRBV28 TGTGCCAGCAGTCCCAGGGGCAGACCGAACACTGAAGCTTTCTTT CASSPRGRPNTEAFF
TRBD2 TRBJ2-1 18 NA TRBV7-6 TGTGCCAGCAGCCCTATAAGCCAGCGGGGGTTCTCCTACAATGAGCAGTTCTTC CASSPISQRGFSYNEQFF
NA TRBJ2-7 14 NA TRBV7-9 TGTGCCAGCAGCTTAGATGACAGCTCCTACGAGCAGTACTTC CASSLDDSSYEQYF
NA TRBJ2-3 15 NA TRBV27 TGTGCCAGCAGTTTGACAGGTCTGTACACAGATACGCAGTATTTT CASSLTGLYTDTQYF
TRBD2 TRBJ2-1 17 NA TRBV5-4 TGTGCCAGCAGCGACGGGACTAGCGGAAAGACGTACAATGAGCAGTTCTTC CASSDGTSGKTYNEQFF
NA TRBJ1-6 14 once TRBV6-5 TGTGCCAGCAGAAGCGTCAGAAGTAATTCACCCCTCCACTTT CASRSVRSNSPLHF
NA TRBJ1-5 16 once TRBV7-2 TGTGCCAGCAGCTCCCGGGAGGTGCAGGGGACACCAGCACAGCATTTT CASSSREVQGTPAQHF
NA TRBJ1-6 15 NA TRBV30 TGTGCCTGGACCCGGGACACGCTGAGGGATTCACCCCTCCACTTT CAWTRDTLRDSPLHF
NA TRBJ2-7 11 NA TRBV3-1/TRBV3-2 TGTGCCAGCAGCAGGGGTGGCGAGCAGTACTTC CASSRGGEQYF
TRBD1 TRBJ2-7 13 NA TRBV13 TGTGCCAGCCCGGACAGGGACTTCTACGAGCAGTACTTC CASPDRDFYEQYF
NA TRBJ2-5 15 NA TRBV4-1 TGCGCCAGCAGCCAAGGAGTCCTGTACCAAGAGACCCAGTACTTC CASSQGVLYQETQYF
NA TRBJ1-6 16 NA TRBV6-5 TGTGCCAGCAGTTACCTACCAGGCGCTGATAATTCACCCCTCCACTTT CASSYLPGADNSPLHF
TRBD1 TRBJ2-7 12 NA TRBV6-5 TGTGCCAGCAGCAAGGACAGGGCCGAGCAGTACTTC CASSKDRAEQYF
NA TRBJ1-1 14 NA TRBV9 TGTGCCAGCAGCGTAGGACAGATGAACACTGAAGCTTTCTTT CASSVGQMNTEAFF
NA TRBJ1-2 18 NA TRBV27 TGTGCCAGCAGTCCTCACCAGGGGAGAGGGGCTACTAGCTATGGCTACACCTTC CASSPHQGRGATSYGYTF
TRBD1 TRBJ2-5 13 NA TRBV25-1 TGTGCCAGCACCCGGACAGGGAAAGAGACCCAGTACTTC CASTRTGKETQYF
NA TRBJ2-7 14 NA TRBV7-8 TGTGCCAGCAGCGCGGGGGAGGGGGCCTACGAGCAGTACTTC CASSAGEGAYEQYF
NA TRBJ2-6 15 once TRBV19 TGTGCCAGTAGTATTACAGGGTCTGGGGCCAACGTCCTGACTTTC CASSITGSGANVLTF
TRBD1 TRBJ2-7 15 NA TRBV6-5 TGTGCCAGCAGTCCTACCGGGACAGGGGGCTACGAGCAGTACTTC CASSPTGTGGYEQYF
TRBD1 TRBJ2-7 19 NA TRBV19 TGTGCCAGTAGTGATTGGACAGGGGCCCCTGGGGAGGAGTCCTACGAGCAGTACTTC CASSDWTGAPGEESYEQYF
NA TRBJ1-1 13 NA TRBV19 TGTGCCAGTAACTGGAGAGGGAACACTGAAGCTTTCTTT CASNWRGNTEAFF
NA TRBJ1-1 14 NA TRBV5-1 TGCGCCAGCAGCTTGGAGGGGATGGGCACTGAAGCTTTCTTT CASSLEGMGTEAFF
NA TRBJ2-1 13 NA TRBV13 TGTGCCAGCAGTCATGACAGCTACAATGAGCAGTTCTTC CASSHDSYNEQFF
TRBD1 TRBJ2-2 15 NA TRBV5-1 TGCGCCAGCAGCCCCCCCGGACAGGTCGCCGGGGAGCTGTTTTTT CASSPPGQVAGELFF
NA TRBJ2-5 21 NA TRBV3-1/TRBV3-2 TGTGCCAGCAGCCAAGAGGGAATATTAAGTAGGGAGGCTAGCGAAAAGGAGACCCAGTACTTC CASSQEGILSREASEKETQYF
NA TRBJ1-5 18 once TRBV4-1 TGCGCCAGCAGCCAAGCAACAGACACGTTTGGTAGCAATCAGCCCCAGCATTTT CASSQATDTFGSNQPQHF
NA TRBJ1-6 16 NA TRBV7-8 TGTGCCAGCAGCGTCACCAGGCTTTCTTATAATTCACCCCTCCACTTT CASSVTRLSYNSPLHF
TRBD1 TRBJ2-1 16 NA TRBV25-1 TGTGCCAGCAGTGAGGACAGGGGAAAACTATTCAATGAGCAGTTCTTC CASSEDRGKLFNEQFF
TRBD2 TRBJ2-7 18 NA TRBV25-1 TGTGCCAGCAGTCCAAATTGGGGTAGCGGGAGATCTACCTACGAGCAGTACTTC CASSPNWGSGRSTYEQYF
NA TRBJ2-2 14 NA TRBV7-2 TGTGCCAGAGGGGTTTCCGCGAACACCGGGGAGCTGTTTTTT CARGVSANTGELFF
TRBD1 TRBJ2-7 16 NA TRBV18 TGTGCCAGCTCCAAAGAAGCAGGGGGCATAGGCTACGAGCAGTACTTC CASSKEAGGIGYEQYF
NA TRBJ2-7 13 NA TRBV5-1 TGCGCCAGCAGCCTCCCGACACCTTACGAGCAGTACTTC CASSLPTPYEQYF
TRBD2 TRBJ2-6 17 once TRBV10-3 TGTGCCATCAGTGGGACTAGCAGGAGCTCTGGGGCCAACGTCCTGACTTTC CAISGTSRSSGANVLTF
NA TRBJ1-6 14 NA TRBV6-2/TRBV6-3 TGTGCCAGCAGTTTAGCACTTTATAATTCACCCCTCCACTTT CASSLALYNSPLHF
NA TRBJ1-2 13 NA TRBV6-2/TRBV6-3 TGTGCCAGCAGTTACAAACAGGGTACCGGCTACACCTTC CASSYKQGTGYTF
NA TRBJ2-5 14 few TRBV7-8 TGTGCCAGCAGCTTAATTCCAGGGGGGGAGACCCAGTACTTC CASSLIPGGETQYF
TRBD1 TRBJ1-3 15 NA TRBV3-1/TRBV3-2 TGTGCCAGCAGCGGCGGGACAGGGGACGGAAACACCATATATTTT CASSGGTGDGNTIYF
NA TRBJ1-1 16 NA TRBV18 TGTGCCAGCTCCCCGGGTACCGCCCTTAAGAACACTGAAGCTTTCTTT CASSPGTALKNTEAFF
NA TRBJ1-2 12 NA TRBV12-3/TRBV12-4 TGTGCCAGCAATTTTTACAGGGACGGCTACACCTTC CASNFYRDGYTF
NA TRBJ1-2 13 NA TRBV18 TGTGCCAGCTCACCATCGTCAGACTATGGCTACACCTTC CASSPSSDYGYTF
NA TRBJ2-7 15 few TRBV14 TGTGCCAGCAGCCAGGCTCAGGGGCTGAGTCACGAGCAGTACTTC CASSQAQGLSHEQYF
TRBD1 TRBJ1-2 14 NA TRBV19 TGTGCCAGTAGTATGGACAGGGGAGGCTATGGCTACACCTTC CASSMDRGGYGYTF
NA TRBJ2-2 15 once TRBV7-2 TGTGCCAGCAGCTTAGCACTGGTCGGCACCGGGGAGCTGTTTTTT CASSLALVGTGELFF
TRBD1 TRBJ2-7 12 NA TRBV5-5 TGTGCCAGCAGCAAAACAGGGGACGAGCAGTACTTC CASSKTGDEQYF
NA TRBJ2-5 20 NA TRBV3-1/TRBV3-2 TGTGCCAGCAGCCACCCCAAGGGGGGGGGCCTAGGCGTAAATCAAGAGACCCAGTACTTC CASSHPKGGGLGVNQETQYF
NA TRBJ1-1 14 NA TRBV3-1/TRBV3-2 TGTGCCAGCAGCTACACAGGGAGTGACACTGAAGCTTTCTTT CASSYTGSDTEAFF
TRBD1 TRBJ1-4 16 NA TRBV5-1 TGCGCCAGCAGCTCGGACAGGGGGCCGGCTAATGAAAAACTGTTTTTT CASSSDRGPANEKLFF
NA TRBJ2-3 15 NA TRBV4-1 TGCGCCAGCAGGGCGCCGGGAATGAACACAGATACGCAGTATTTT CASRAPGMNTDTQYF
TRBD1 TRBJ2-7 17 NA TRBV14 TGTGCCAGCAGCCAAGACCTAGGCGAGACAGGGGGTAACGAGCAGTACTTC CASSQDLGETGGNEQYF
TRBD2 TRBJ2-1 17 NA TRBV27 TGTGCCAGCAGTCTTTTCCGGACTAGCGGGCAATACAATGAGCAGTTCTTC CASSLFRTSGQYNEQFF